The entry below gives a single T cell receptor beta chain sequence along with its context. Its specificity is unknown. The study ran the assay at deep level. Here immunoSEQ multiplex PCR was the method, and the copy in TCRdb shows in-frame clones only, minus some. The data contain around 1.9 million clones, roughly 91% of them singletons. Naive CD8 cells lacked CD45RO and underwent positive selection for CCR7, leaving out terminally differentiated effector memory CD45RA+ cells. The data originate from a study of shared clonotypes between healthy human individuals. There are 12 residues in the CDR3. Germline V lookup: CDR1 MGHDK, CDR2 SYGVNS. The junction had 7 bases not matched to a gene; V was cut back by 7 bases and J by 8 bases. Regarding the study as a whole: Investigators collected only blood, and repertoires in tissues likely differ. Incompleteness in sorted-subset sequencing, despite large depth, was shown by rarefaction.

The sequence came from a man between 18 and 35 years old in good health. Some clones in this sample may be carry-over from other donors' samples. The rearrangement joins TRBV25-1 to TRBJ1-2; TRBD1 matches at 7 bases. Sequencing was done on a sample of naive CD8+ T cells from PBMCs. This CDR3 is CASNTGVRGYTF. Here the CDR3 DNA reads TGTGCCAGCAATACAGGGGTCCGCGGCTACACCTTC.